Only a few counts were recorded for the clone carrying this TCR beta chain. What it binds is unknown. One entry per CDR3 protein results from TCRdb running MiXCR on the 5' RACE reads. The table lists about 430,000 distinct CDR3 sequences, 20% to 30% of them singletons. This CDR3 comprises 12 residues. The germline V and J ends were trimmed by 4 bases and 9 bases, with 10 bases remaining between them. This sample was taken from a study of T-cell memory formation after mild COVID-19. Study-level information: TCR clusters mostly belonged to single donors. Study-level points and caveats: The finding that pre-infection memory included some responding clones suggested that cross-reactive memory joined.

The TCR sequence derives from an adult woman who had mild COVID-19 (a few samples of this study predate the infection). Cell type and time point are not known. Sequences were obtained from PBMCs or a T cell subset sorted from them (not recorded which). The chain couples TRBV12-3 or TRBV12-4 to TRBJ2-1; D might be TRBD1 (6 bases). The CDR3 region is CASSSTGSEQFF. The DNA for the CDR3 is TGTGCCAGCAGTTCTACAGGGAGTGAGCAGTTCTTC.